The entry below describes one T cell receptor beta chain. This sample is drawn from a study of blood T cell repertoires in COVID-19. Only in-frame clones appear in the TCRdb table, and some are missing; sequencing was by immunoSEQ multiplex PCR. In the table there are roughly 290,000 clones, roughly 86% of which are singletons. Germline V gives CDR1 SGHTA, CDR2 FQGNSA. The CDR3 covers 15 residues. V was trimmed by 0 bases and J by 7 bases, leaving 15 bases between them. The rearrangement uses TRBV7-2 and TRBJ2-5; TRBD2 might be the D (6 bases). The TCR was taken from a woman aged 25 to 39 who had recovered from COVID-19. Sample: peripheral blood. CDR3 sequence reads: CASSLAGRQAGTQYF. As DNA, the CDR3 is TGTGCCAGCAGCTTAGCAGGGAGGCAGGCGGGGACCCAGTACTTC.